This T cell receptor (beta chain) came from a study of T cell responses to AZD1222 COVID-19 vaccine. CDR1 is LNHDA, CDR2 SQIVND, per germline (reference sequence). The CDR3 is made up of 14 amino acids. The junction had 7 bases not matched to a gene; V was cut back by 6 bases and J by 3 bases. Measured with immunoSEQ multiplex PCR; TCRdb has only the in-frame clones, and not every one. This listing includes about 140,000 clones. This TCR was recovered from an adult in good health. The chain combines TRBV19 with TRBJ2-7; 8 bases fit TRBD1. Input material: peripheral blood. CDR3 region: CASSSAGQGYEQYF. The CDR3 nucleotides read TGTGCCAGTAGCTCAGCAGGACAGGGCTACGAGCAGTACTTC.